Listed below are T cell receptor beta chains from one sample, sequenced in a study of early T cells in non-severe SARS-CoV-2 infection. TCRdb re-derived calls from the 5' RACE reads in MiXCR, one entry per CDR3 protein. The sample yields roughly 100,000 distinct CDR3 sequences, 13% seen once. The material sequenced was whole blood. All receptors derive from an adult who was a healthcare worker with PCR-confirmed SARS-CoV-2 infection or an uninfected control (not recorded which). Both conserved end residues are part of each CDR3. A D gene is named only where the DNA matches it firmly. Expanded clones get a size class; other rows say once, few or many, or leave the size out.

NA	NA	TRBV20-1	TRBJ1-4	CSASTQGQKLFF	TGCAGTGCTAGCACACAGGGTCAAAAACTGTTTTTT
few	TRBD1	TRBV5-1	TRBJ2-3	CASVDRGTTDTQYF	TGCGCCAGCGTTGACAGGGGCACCACAGATACGCAGTATTTT
many	NA	TRBV6-1	TRBJ1-5	CASSEGGAAHGPQHF	TGTGCCAGCAGTGAAGGGGGGGCAGCCCATGGGCCCCAGCATTTT
NA	NA	TRBV5-1	TRBJ1-1	CASSSYQEAFF	TGCGCCAGCAGCTCGTACCAGGAAGCTTTCTTT
many	NA	TRBV11-2	TRBJ1-1	CASSLESWTEAFF	TGTGCCAGCAGCTTAGAATCGTGGACTGAAGCTTTCTTT
many	NA	TRBV21-1	TRBJ1-4	CASNLGRGRDEKLFF	TGTGCCAGCAACCTCGGACGGGGACGGGATGAAAAACTGTTTTTT
few	TRBD2	TRBV28	TRBJ2-1	CASRIAGGSYNEQFF	TGTGCCAGCAGAATAGCGGGAGGGTCCTACAATGAGCAGTTCTTC
few	NA	TRBV29-1	TRBJ1-2	CSVRDDYGYTF	TGCAGCGTTAGGGACGACTATGGCTACACCTTC
few	TRBD1	TRBV5-6	TRBJ2-7	CASSTLRDRVTEQYF	TGTGCCAGCAGCACCCTCCGGGACAGGGTTACCGAGCAGTACTTC
few	NA	TRBV9	TRBJ1-2	CASGGYNGYTF	TGTGCCAGCGGTGGGTACAATGGCTACACCTTC
NA	NA	TRBV2	TRBJ2-7	CASSSTASSYEQYF	TGTGCCAGCAGTTCCACAGCGAGCTCCTACGAGCAGTACTTC
few	NA	TRBV27	TRBJ2-3	CASGRELHTDTQYF	TGTGCCAGCGGAAGGGAGCTGCACACAGATACGCAGTATTTT
few	NA	TRBV19	TRBJ2-5	CASSGGETSAYQETQYF	TGTGCCAGTAGTGGGGGTGAGACTAGTGCTTACCAAGAGACCCAGTACTTC
many	NA	TRBV27	TRBJ2-6	CATTSGSGANVLTF	TGTGCCACCACCTCGGGGTCTGGGGCCAACGTCCTGACTTTC
few	TRBD1	TRBV11-2	TRBJ1-1	CASSLAHRGTFEAFF	TGTGCCAGCAGCTTAGCCCACAGGGGTACATTTGAAGCTTTCTTT
few	NA	TRBV6-1	TRBJ2-6	CASSGDSGANVLTF	TGTGCCAGCAGTGGGGACTCTGGGGCCAACGTCCTGACTTTC
NA	TRBD1	TRBV4-3	TRBJ1-4	CASRDRGEKLFF	TGCGCCAGCAGGGACAGGGGTGAAAAACTGTTTTTT
few	NA	TRBV27	TRBJ2-1	CASSFKFSINEQFF	TGTGCCAGCAGTTTTAAGTTCTCAATAAATGAGCAGTTCTTC
NA	NA	TRBV7-9	TRBJ2-2	CASSPRSRENTGELFF	TGTGCCAGCAGCCCGCGGTCCCGGGAGAACACCGGGGAGCTGTTTTTT
NA	TRBD2	TRBV19	TRBJ2-7	CASSIEGGSGGEQYF	TGTGCCAGTAGTATAGAGGGCGGGAGTGGCGGCGAGCAGTACTTC
few	TRBD2	TRBV7-9	TRBJ2-7	CASSFTSGYYEQYF	TGTGCCAGCAGCTTTACTAGCGGATACTACGAGCAGTACTTC
NA	NA	TRBV6-1	TRBJ2-1	CACNRARMNNEQFF	TGTGCCTGCAACCGGGCCAGGATGAACAATGAGCAGTTCTTC
few	TRBD1	TRBV28	TRBJ1-3	CASSLFGQGAGNTIYF	TGTGCCAGCAGTTTATTCGGACAGGGTGCCGGAAACACCATATATTTT
NA	NA	TRBV7-6	TRBJ2-5	CASSSGQRETQYF	TGTGCCAGCAGCTCGGGACAAAGGGAGACCCAGTACTTC
NA	NA	TRBV4-3	TRBJ2-1	CASSQEVVGFGLPNEQFF	TGCGCCAGCAGCCAAGAAGTTGTTGGTTTCGGACTCCCCAATGAGCAGTTCTTC
many	TRBD1	TRBV20-1	TRBJ2-2	CSASDLNRGSGELFF	TGCAGTGCTAGTGACCTTAACAGGGGGTCCGGGGAGCTGTTTTTT
NA	NA	TRBV6-5	TRBJ2-7	CASSPHPDAEQYF	TGTGCCAGCAGCCCTCATCCGGATGCCGAGCAGTACTTC
many	NA	TRBV7-9	TRBJ2-7	CASSPRGQLYEQYF	TGTGCCAGCAGCCCTCGCGGACAGCTGTACGAGCAGTACTTC
NA	NA	TRBV19	TRBJ2-5	CASSIATSGALQETQYF	TGTGCCAGTAGTATAGCCACCTCTGGGGCCCTCCAAGAGACCCAGTACTTC
few	NA	TRBV18	TRBJ2-5	CASSPPGETQYF	TGTGCCAGCTCACCACCCGGTGAGACCCAGTACTTC
many	NA	TRBV6-2/TRBV6-3	TRBJ2-1	CASSYLLVGNEQFF	TGTGCCAGCAGTTACCTACTAGTGGGGAATGAGCAGTTCTTC
many	NA	TRBV6-2/TRBV6-3	TRBJ1-1	CASSYPNTEAFF	TGTGCCAGCAGTTACCCGAACACTGAAGCTTTCTTT
many	NA	TRBV12-3/TRBV12-4	TRBJ2-3	CASSFAQPTQYF	TGTGCCAGCAGTTTCGCACAGCCTACGCAGTATTTT
few	NA	TRBV7-9	TRBJ2-1	CASSQIDRLGGASEQFF	TGTGCCAGCAGCCAGATCGACAGACTAGGAGGGGCAAGTGAGCAGTTCTTC
many	NA	TRBV11-2	TRBJ2-7	CASSDRETLWTYEQYF	TGTGCCAGCAGCGACCGAGAGACCCTTTGGACCTACGAGCAGTACTTC
many	NA	TRBV12-3/TRBV12-4	TRBJ2-7	CASSSTVSGEQYF	TGTGCCAGCAGTTCGACAGTATCGGGGGAGCAGTACTTC
few	TRBD2	TRBV7-8	TRBJ2-3	CASSLGTSGSTAQYF	TGTGCCAGCAGCTTAGGGACTAGCGGGAGTACGGCGCAGTATTTT
many	TRBD2	TRBV20-1	TRBJ2-3	CSARDWSSGRVADTQYF	TGCAGTGCTAGAGATTGGAGTAGCGGGAGGGTGGCGGATACGCAGTATTTT
few	NA	TRBV29-1	TRBJ1-3	CSVAATSGAGNTIYF	TGCAGCGTCGCTGCTACCTCCGGAGCTGGAAACACCATATATTTT
NA	TRBD2	TRBV5-7	TRBJ2-1	CASSFTSESSYNEQFF	TGTGCCAGCAGCTTTACTAGCGAGAGCTCCTACAATGAGCAGTTCTTC
NA	NA	TRBV6-1	TRBJ1-1	CASSEEWTFF	TGTGCCAGCAGTGAGGAGTGGACTTTCTTT
few	NA	TRBV12-3/TRBV12-4	TRBJ1-4	CASSPADRSDEKLFF	TGTGCCAGCAGTCCAGCGGACAGAAGTGATGAAAAACTGTTTTTT
NA	NA	TRBV10-3	TRBJ2-5	CAISPRSGLETQYF	TGTGCCATCAGTCCGAGATCAGGATTGGAGACCCAGTACTTC
many	NA	TRBV7-2	TRBJ1-1	CASSLVKAFF	TGTGCCAGCAGCTTAGTGAAAGCTTTCTTT
few	TRBD2	TRBV7-9	TRBJ2-2	CASSIAGAWTGELFF	TGTGCCAGCAGCATAGCGGGAGCTTGGACCGGGGAGCTGTTTTTT
NA	TRBD2	TRBV11-2	TRBJ2-1	CASSSLRGGPYNEQFF	TGTGCCAGCAGCTCGCTTCGGGGGGGCCCCTACAATGAGCAGTTCTTC
once	NA	TRBV11-2	TRBJ2-5	CASSTLLGAETQYF	TGTGCCAGCAGCACCCTGCTGGGTGCGGAGACCCAGTACTTC
many	NA	TRBV3-1	TRBJ1-1	CASSQGEGYTEAFF	TGTGCCAGCAGCCAAGGCGAGGGTTACACTGAAGCTTTCTTT
many	NA	TRBV10-3	TRBJ2-5	CAISDQGRNQETQYF	TGTGCCATCAGTGACCAGGGAAGAAACCAAGAGACCCAGTACTTC
NA	TRBD1	TRBV14	TRBJ1-1	CASSPTGFAAEAFF	TGTGCCAGCAGCCCGACAGGGTTCGCCGCTGAAGCTTTCTTT
NA	NA	TRBV6-5	TRBJ2-7	CASSYGTAPRNEQYF	TGTGCCAGCAGTTACGGGACTGCCCCCCGTAACGAGCAGTACTTC